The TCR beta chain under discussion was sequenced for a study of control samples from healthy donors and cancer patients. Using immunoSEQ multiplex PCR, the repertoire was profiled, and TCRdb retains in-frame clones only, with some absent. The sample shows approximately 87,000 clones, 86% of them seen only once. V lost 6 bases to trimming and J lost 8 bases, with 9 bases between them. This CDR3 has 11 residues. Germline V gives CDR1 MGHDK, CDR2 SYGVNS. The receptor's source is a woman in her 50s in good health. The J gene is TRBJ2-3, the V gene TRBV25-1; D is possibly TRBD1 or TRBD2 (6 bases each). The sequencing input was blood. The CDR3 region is CASRGGVTQYF. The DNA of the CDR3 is TGTGCCAGCAGGGGGGGCGTTACGCAGTATTTT.